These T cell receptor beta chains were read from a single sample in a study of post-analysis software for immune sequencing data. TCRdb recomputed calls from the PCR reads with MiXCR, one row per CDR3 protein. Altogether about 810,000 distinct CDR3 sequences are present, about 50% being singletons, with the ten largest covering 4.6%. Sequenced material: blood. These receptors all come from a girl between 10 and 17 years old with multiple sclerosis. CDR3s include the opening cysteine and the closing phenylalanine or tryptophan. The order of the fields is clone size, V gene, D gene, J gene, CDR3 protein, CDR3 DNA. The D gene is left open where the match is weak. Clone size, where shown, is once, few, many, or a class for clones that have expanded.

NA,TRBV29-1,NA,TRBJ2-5,CSVTRWSWTPSNEQYF,TGCAGCGTTACTCGATGGTCTTGGACCCCGAGTAATGAGCAGTACTTC
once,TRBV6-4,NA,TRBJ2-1,CASSRGEGESNEQFF,TGTGCCAGCAGCAGGGGAGAGGGAGAGAGTAATGAGCAGTTCTTC
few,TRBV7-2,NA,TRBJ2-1,CASSLGTTLRGEQFF,TGTGCCAGCAGCTTAGGGACAACTCTGAGGGGTGAGCAGTTCTTC
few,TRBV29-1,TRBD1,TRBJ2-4,CSVEDMGTGRGIAKNIQYF,TGCAGCGTTGAAGATATGGGGACAGGGAGGGGGATAGCCAAAAACATTCAGTACTTC
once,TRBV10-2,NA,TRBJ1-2,CASSYDPYQPYGYTF,TGCGCCAGCAGTTACGACCCGTATCAACCCTATGGCTACACCTTC
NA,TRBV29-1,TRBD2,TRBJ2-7,CSVEVAGGGYEQYF,TGCAGCGTTGAAGTGGCGGGGGGTGGGTACGAGCAGTACTTC
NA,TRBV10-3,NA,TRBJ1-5,CAISESGPPLPQHF,TGTGCCATCAGTGAGTCGGGACCGCCGCTGCCCCAGCATTTT
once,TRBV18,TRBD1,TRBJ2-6,CASSPDRGLTGANVLTF,TGTGCCAGCTCACCGGACAGGGGGCTCACTGGGGCCAACGTCCTGACTTTC
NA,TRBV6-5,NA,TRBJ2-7,CASSTVRGGYEQYF,TGTGCCAGCAGCACCGTCAGGGGAGGCTACGAGCAGTACTTC
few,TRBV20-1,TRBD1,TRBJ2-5,CSASQGALETQYF,TGCAGTGCTAGCCAGGGGGCCCTAGAGACCCAGTACTTC
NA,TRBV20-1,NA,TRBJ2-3,CSANGALADPTDTQYF,TGCAGTGCCAACGGGGCGTTAGCGGACCCAACAGATACGCAGTATTTT
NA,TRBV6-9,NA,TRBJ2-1,CASSPSSASHANEQFF,TGTGCCAGCAGTCCGTCCTCGGCAAGTCATGCCAATGAGCAGTTCTTC
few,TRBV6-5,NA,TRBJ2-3,CASSKLGHTQYF,TGTGCCAGCAGCAAACTTGGGCATACGCAGTATTTT
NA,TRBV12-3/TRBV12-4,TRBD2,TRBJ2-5,CASSPRTSGAGGETQYF,TGTGCCAGCAGTCCCCGGACTAGCGGGGCCGGCGGGGAGACCCAGTACTTC
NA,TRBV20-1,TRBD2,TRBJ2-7,CSATRLAGVRAYEQYF,TGCAGTGCTACTCGACTAGCGGGAGTCAGAGCCTACGAGCAGTACTTC
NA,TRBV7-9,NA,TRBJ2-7,CASSFGPGRTYEQYF,TGTGCCAGCAGCTTTGGTCCGGGACGGACCTACGAGCAGTACTTC
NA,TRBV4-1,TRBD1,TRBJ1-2,CASSQEWQGASVVYGYTF,TGCGCCAGCAGCCAAGAATGGCAGGGGGCTTCTGTCGTCTATGGCTACACCTTC
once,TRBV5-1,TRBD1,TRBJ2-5,CASSLGRRTGQETQYF,TGCGCCAGCAGCTTAGGCCGGAGGACAGGGCAAGAGACCCAGTACTTC
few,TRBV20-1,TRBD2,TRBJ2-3,CSARDALGLAGVDTQYF,TGCAGTGCTAGAGATGCCTTAGGACTAGCGGGAGTAGATACGCAGTATTTT
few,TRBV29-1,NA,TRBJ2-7,CSVLTARGAYEQYF,TGCAGCGTTCTTACGGCCAGGGGAGCCTACGAGCAGTACTTC
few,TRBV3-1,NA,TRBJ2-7,CASSPGTQGSSYEQYF,TGTGCCAGCAGTCCCGGGACACAGGGCAGCTCCTACGAGCAGTACTTC
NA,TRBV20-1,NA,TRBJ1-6,CSARATGWDSPLHF,TGCAGTGCTAGAGCAACAGGGTGGGATTCACCCCTCCACTTT
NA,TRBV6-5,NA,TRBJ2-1,CASSYSFGSYNEQFF,TGTGCCAGCAGTTACTCTTTCGGCTCCTACAATGAGCAGTTCTTC
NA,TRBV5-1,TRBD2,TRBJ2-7,CASSPIAGGLYEQYF,TGCGCCAGCAGCCCTATAGCGGGGGGCCTCTACGAGCAGTACTTC
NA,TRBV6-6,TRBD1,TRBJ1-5,CASSQQGAHQPQHF,TGTGCCAGCAGTCAACAGGGGGCTCATCAGCCCCAGCATTTT
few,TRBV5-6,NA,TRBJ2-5,CASSFGRTTGETQYF,TGTGCCAGCAGCTTCGGCAGGACGACTGGGGAGACCCAGTACTTC
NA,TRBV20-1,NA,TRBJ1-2,CSARPTLGYTF,TGCAGTGCTAGGCCAACGCTTGGCTACACCTTC
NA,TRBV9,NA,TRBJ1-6,CASSPETSRSSYNSPLHF,TGTGCCAGCAGCCCCGAGACATCAAGGAGCTCCTATAATTCACCCCTCCACTTT
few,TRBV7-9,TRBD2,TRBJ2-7,CASSSTGGRVYEQYF,TGTGCCAGCAGCTCTACAGGAGGGAGGGTCTACGAGCAGTACTTC
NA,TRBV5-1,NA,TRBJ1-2,CASSSRGVLAGGYGYTF,TGCGCCAGCAGCTCCCGTGGGGTATTGGCCGGCGGCTATGGCTACACCTTC
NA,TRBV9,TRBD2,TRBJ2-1,CASSVAAGVNNEQFF,TGTGCCAGCAGCGTAGCGGCGGGAGTAAACAATGAGCAGTTCTTC
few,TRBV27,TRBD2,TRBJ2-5,CASSRTSGSQETQYF,TGTGCCAGCAGCCGGACTAGCGGGAGCCAGGAGACCCAGTACTTC
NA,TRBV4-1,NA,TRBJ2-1,CASSQGSGFEQFF,TGCGCCAGCAGCCAAGGGAGCGGGTTTGAGCAGTTCTTC
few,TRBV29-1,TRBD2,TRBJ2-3,CSVDSGGPSDTQYF,TGCAGCGTTGACTCGGGGGGGCCGTCGGATACGCAGTATTTT